A single sample gave rise to the 12 T cell receptor beta chains below, sequenced in a study of shared clonotypes between healthy human individuals. Only in-frame clones appear in the TCRdb table, and some are missing; sequencing was by immunoSEQ multiplex PCR. This table holds about 2,500,000 clones, more than 80% found once. Sequenced input: naive CD4+ T cells sorted from blood. The sample's subset: CD45RA+ positively selected. The receptors were sampled from a young man in good health.

The rearrangement joins TRBV10-1 to TRBJ2-1; D possibly corresponds to TRBD2 (5 bases). Trimming left V 3 bases short and J 6 bases short, with 15 bases between. This CDR3 is 15 amino acids long. The germline V gene has CDR1 WNHNN and CDR2 SYGVQD (reference sequence). As DNA, the CDR3 is TGCGCCAGCAGTGACCCTGGACTGAATTCCAATGAGCAGTTCTTC. It translates to CASSDPGLNSNEQFF.

The chain joins TRBV18 to TRBJ1-2; 8 bases are a match to TRBD1. Per the germline V gene, CDR1 is KGHSH and CDR2 is LQKENI. This CDR3 comprises 15 residues. V lost 5 bases, J lost 4 bases, and 9 bases stayed unmatched. The CDR3 DNA reads as TGTGCCAGCTCATTCGACAGGGGCGCTCGCTATGGCTACACCTTC. As protein: CASSFDRGARYGYTF.

The chain recombines TRBV7-6 with TRBJ2-7; D not certain. This CDR3 has 12 amino acids. Trimming pared 3 bases from V and 3 bases from J, leaving 6 bases between. Germline V gene sequence: CDR1 SGHVS, CDR2 FNYEAQ. The CDR3 sequence is CASSFRGYEQYF. The DNA of the CDR3 is TGTGCCAGCAGCTTTCGAGGCTACGAGCAGTACTTC. The full variable domain, rest sourced from reference TRBV7-6 and TRBJ2-7, is GAGVSQSPRYKVTKRGQDVALRCDPISGHVSLYWYRQALGQGPEFLTYFNYEAQQDKSGLPNDRFSAERPEGSISTLTIQRTEQRDSAMYRCASSFRGYEQYFGPGTRLTVT.

This clone showed up just once. Other nucleotide sequences in the sample specify the same CDR3. This chain connects TRBV29-1 to TRBJ2-7; D not certain. Trimming pared 4 bases from V and 0 bases from J, leaving 7 bases between. The CDR3 is 12 amino acids. The germline CDR1 and CDR2 sequences are SQVTM and ANQGSEA. The CDR3 sequence is CSVVGNSYEQYF. The CDR3 nucleotides read TGCAGCGTTGTTGGGAACTCCTACGAGCAGTACTTC.

The rearrangement links TRBV5-3 to TRBJ1-1; D gene ambiguous. TRBV5-3 is an open reading frame, and its role is uncertain. V was pared by 3 bases and J by 3 bases, with 18 bases between. The CDR3 has 16 amino acids. CDR3 region: CARSCLPEASDTEAFF. The CDR3 nucleotides are TGTGCCAGAAGCTGCCTCCCAGAAGCCTCCGACACTGAAGCTTTCTTT.

This chain uses TRBV10-2 with TRBJ2-3; D gene unclear. V was pared by 2 bases and J by 7 bases, with 10 bases between. CDR1 is WSHSY, CDR2 SAAADI, per germline. This CDR3 has 13 residues. CDR3 sequence reads: CASSENGLHTQYF. The DNA of the CDR3 is TGCGCCAGCAGTGAGAATGGTCTCCATACGCAGTATTTT.

The chain combines TRBV5-4 with TRBJ2-3, with D perhaps matching TRBD2 (7 bases). CDR1 is SGHNT, CDR2 YYREEE, per germline (reference sequence). The CDR3 is 13 amino acids. V was pared by 2 bases and J by 10 bases, with 14 bases between. CDR3 amino acids: CASSFLGGRAQYF. Written as DNA, the CDR3 is TGTGCCAGCAGCTTCTTGGGGGGGCGGGCGCAGTATTTT.

The chain recombines TRBV7-3 with TRBJ2-2; D call uncertain. Trimming pared 4 bases from V and 1 base from J, leaving 7 bases between. Germline V gene sequence: CDR1 SGHTA, CDR2 FQGTGA. The length of the CDR3 is 14 residues. In nucleotides, the CDR3 is TGTGCCAGCAGCTCCGGCATGAACACCGGGGAGCTGTTTTTT. Amino acid sequence: CASSSGMNTGELFF. The complete variable domain, with remaining parts taken from reference TRBV7-3 and TRBJ2-2, reads GAGVSQTPSNKVTEKGKYVELRCDPISGHTALYWYRQSLGQGPEFLIYFQGTGAADDSGLPNDRFFAVRPEGSVSTLKIQRTERGDSAVYLCASSSGMNTGELFFGEGSRLTVL.

This chain uses TRBV6-6 with TRBJ2-3, with 9 bases aligning to TRBD1. V trimming: 8 bases; J trimming: 6 bases; junction bases outside the gene matches: 6. The germline gives CDR1 MNHNY, CDR2 SVGAGI (reference sequence). This CDR3 region has 13 residues. Here the CDR3 reads CASGGTGIDTQYF. The CDR3, as DNA: TGTGCCAGCGGTGGGACAGGGATCGATACGCAGTATTTT.

This clone has a handful of counts. The V gene is TRBV28, the J gene TRBJ1-2; D possibly corresponds to TRBD1 (6 bases). The ends were cut back, 5 bases at V and 6 bases at J, with 13 bases in the middle. The CDR3 runs to 13 residues. Germline CDR1 MDHEN, CDR2 SYDVKM. In DNA, the CDR3 is TGTGCCAGCAGTCTCTGGGGGCCGGATGGCTACACCTTC. Translated: CASSLWGPDGYTF.

The chain's CDR3 is CASSLLLKGRSSYNEQFF. The CDR3 coding sequence is TGTGCCAGCAGCCTCTTACTAAAGGGACGGAGCTCCTACAATGAGCAGTTCTTC. V gene TRBV11-3 combines with J gene TRBJ2-1; possibly TRBD1 or TRBD2 for D (5 bases each). Germline V lookup: CDR1 SGHNT, CDR2 YENEEA. Deletions cut 5 bases from V and 0 bases from J, with 20 bases between. The CDR3 loop spans 18 amino acids. Supplemented by reference TRBV11-3 and TRBJ2-1, the full variable domain reads EAGVVQSPRYKIIEKKQPVAFWCNPISGHNTLYWYLQNLGQGPELLIRYENEEAVDDSQLPKDRFSAERLKGVDSTLKIQPAELGDSAVYLCASSLLLKGRSSYNEQFFGPGTRLTVL.

The CDR3 DNA reads as TGTGCCAGCAGCTCCCCGGGACTGTTGGTGGGCACTGAAGCTTTCTTT. This encodes CASSSPGLLVGTEAFF. The rearrangement joins TRBV11-3 to TRBJ1-1; perhaps TRBD1 as D (5 bases). V lost 4 bases and J 4 bases, leaving 19 bases between the germline ends. This CDR3 has 16 amino acids. Germline-derived CDR1 and CDR2 are SGHNT and YENEEA.